This TCR beta chain was profiled in a study of response to subunit inactivated influenza vaccine. Study findings and constraints: The study's authors posited that every seasonal influenza vaccination enlists few new T cells.

TCRdb recomputed calls from the RT-PCR reads with MiXCR, one row per CDR3 protein. The repertoire holds a few hundred thousand distinct CDR3 sequences, 7.2% seen once, with roughly 13% in the top ten. V was cut by 0 bases and J by 6 bases, with 13 bases left in between. The CDR3 contains 15 residues. The V gene's germline CDR1 is SGHRS and CDR2 YFSETQ. This clonotype was counted ten times or more. The target antigen is unknown. The receptor was isolated from a man between 50 and 69 years old who received an inactivated influenza vaccine. This specimen was PBMCs from blood, taken less than 30 months after vaccination. The rearrangement uses TRBV5-1 and TRBJ2-1, with no clear D. The CDR3 sequence is CASSLAAEKFNEQFF. The CDR3 nucleotides are TGCGCCAGCAGCTTGGCCGCTGAAAAATTCAATGAGCAGTTCTTC.